This TCR beta chain was identified in a study of tumor-infiltrating lymphocytes in primary liver carcinoma. Unsorted whole blood yielded the blood RNA, and germline DNA was also extracted. Sampling before surgery obtained roughly 4.2 milliliters of peripheral blood. The input was around 0.5 ug total RNA; TCR beta cDNA was made from it with a constant-region primer. Sequencing libraries for TCR beta derived from three nested multiplex PCR rounds that used slightly modified ARM-PCR. TCRdb analysed the multiplex PCR reads with MiXCR anew, one entry per CDR3 protein. This sample has 310,000 or so distinct CDR3 sequences, with more than 55% found just once. This TCR came from a young woman with primary liver carcinoma and hepatitis B virus infection. Material for sequencing was peripheral blood.

The CDR3 loop is CASRHVRNEQFF. In nucleotides, the CDR3 is TGTGCCAGCAGGCACGTGAGAAATGAGCAGTTCTTC. The chain employs TRBV12-3 or TRBV12-4 and TRBJ2-1; D gene ambiguous. The length of the CDR3 is 12 residues. The V end was cut by 6 bases, the J end by 7 bases, with 10 bases between.